The present T cell receptor beta chain was sequenced within a study of blood T cell repertoires in COVID-19. In the study overall: Whether acute or convalescent, the COVID-19 samples came from the United States, Italy and Spain.

The CDR3 sequence is 15 residues long. Germline lookup yields CDR1 LGHNT and CDR2 FRNRAP. V gave up 6 bases and J gave up 3 bases; unmatched junction bases: 9. The authors' processing: Amplification from reference gene primers served as the basis for estimated nucleated cell counts. Produced via immunoSEQ multiplex PCR; TCRdb's table is partial and in-frame only. The DNA was the basis for D and trimming; V, J and clone size are from that table. This repertoire shows 350,000 to 400,000 clones, more than 85% found once; its top ten account for around 0.94%. Participants came from about 23 US areas, aged roughly 18 to 95 years. Within the 2 weeks before study entry, each person in the exposed group met a COVID-19 case. This clone was recorded only once.

The rearrangement links TRBV12-5 to TRBJ2-7; 9 nucleotides match TRBD1. This clonotype originated in a woman aged 40 to 50 who had been exposed to COVID-19. The sequencing input was PBMCs or T cells enriched from blood (not recorded which). The CDR3 sequence is CASGNPGQGFYEQYF. The CDR3 DNA is TGTGCTAGTGGAAATCCGGGACAGGGCTTCTACGAGCAGTACTTC. Full variable domain (rest looked up from reference TRBV12-5 and TRBJ2-7): DARVTQTPRHKVTEMGQEVTMRCQPILGHNTVFWYRQTMMQGLELLAYFRNRAPLDDSGMPKDRFSAEMPDATLATLKIQPSEPRDSAVYFCASGNPGQGFYEQYFGPGTRLTVT.